Shown below are 32 T cell receptor beta chains from a single sample sequenced in a study of vaccination effects on CD4 cells after COVID-19. ViraFEST assay sequencing came after antigen-specific CD4+ T cells were expanded with viral peptide pools. The culture ran for approximately 11 days before CD4+ T cells were isolated. Neither prior SARS-CoV-2 infection nor positive nucleocapsid antibodies were present in the vaccine recipients. These receptors have no identified antigens. The data were produced by immunoSEQ multiplex PCR, yet TCRdb's version contains in-frame clones alone and is incomplete. The sample records tens of thousands of clones, about 65% being singletons. Material: CD4+ T cells from PBMCs cultured with HCoV-OC43 spike peptides, obtained before COVID-19 vaccination. Subset of the sample: HCoV-OC43 spike overlapping peptide pool stimulation. The receptors originated from a human donor who received a COVID-19 vaccine.

V is TRBV6-6 and J is TRBJ2-1, with 9 bases fitting TRBD1. This CDR3 contains 14 residues. V lost 11 bases and J lost 4; bases outside the gene matches: 9. CDR1 and CDR2 from the germline V gene are MNHNY and SVGAGI (reference sequence). The CDR3 DNA is TGTGCCTGCACGGGGACAGGGACTTACAATGAGCAGTTCTTC. The encoded protein is CACTGTGTYNEQFF.

This chain links TRBV3-1 (or the pseudogene TRBV3-2) with TRBJ2-3, with 8 nucleotides matching TRBD2. The CDR3 loop spans 18 amino acids. The V and J ends lost 3 bases and 1 base, in that order; junction bases with no gene match: 12. Germline lookup yields CDR1 LGHDT and CDR2 YNNKEL (reference sequence). DNA of the CDR3: TGTGCCAGCAGCCATCTAACCGGGAGCGGGGGCCGCACAGATACGCAGTATTTT. The encoded protein is CASSHLTGSGGRTDTQYF.

This clone was counted once. Other DNA sequences in the sample encode the same CDR3. The gene calls are TRBV29-1 and TRBJ2-4; possible D gene TRBD2, 5 bases. Deletions cut 4 bases from V and 10 bases from J, with 11 bases between. Germline CDR1 is SQVTM and CDR2 is ANQGSEA. The CDR3 is 11 residues long. The CDR3 loop reads CSVAREDIQYF. The CDR3, as DNA: TGCAGCGTTGCGAGGGAAGATATTCAGTACTTC. Filled out from reference TRBV29-1 and TRBJ2-4, the complete variable domain reads SAVISQKPSRDICQRGTSLTIQCQVDSQVTMMFWYRQQPGQSLTLIATANQGSEATYESGFVIDKFPISRPNLTFSTLTVSNMSPEDSSIYLCSVAREDIQYFGAGTRLSVL.

The chain joins TRBV7-3 to TRBJ2-2; 9 positions agree with TRBD1. The CDR3 consists of 17 residues. Germline lookup yields CDR1 SGHTA and CDR2 FQGTGA. The V gene end was trimmed by 1 base and the J gene end by 6 bases; junction bases not matched to a gene: 9. CDR3 amino acids: CASSLRSGTGTSGELFF. In DNA, the CDR3 is TGTGCCAGCAGCTTAAGATCGGGGACAGGGACCTCCGGGGAGCTGTTTTTT.

This chain joins TRBV6-6 and TRBJ1-2; D may be TRBD1 (5 bases). V was clipped by 10 bases and J by 2 bases, with 5 bases between them. Germline V lookup: CDR1 MNHNY, CDR2 SVGAGI (reference sequence). CDR3 length equals 10 residues. In DNA form, the CDR3 reads TGTGCCACAGGGAACTATGGCTACACCTTC. It specifies CATGNYGYTF.

This clone was picked up one time. V gene TRBV5-5 combines with J gene TRBJ1-4, with D possibly TRBD1 on 5 matching bases. Germline loops: CDR1 SGHKS, CDR2 YYEKEE (reference sequence). The CDR3 length is 17 residues. V gave up 4 bases and J gave up 7 bases, with 23 bases separating them. CDR3 in DNA: TGTGCCAGCAGCCCAGCCCCGAAGGGGCTTAAGGCTGAAAAACTGTTTTTT. This encodes CASSPAPKGLKAEKLFF.

This clone was detected once. The gene calls are TRBV2 and TRBJ2-7, with D hard to call. Germline V gene sequence: CDR1 SNHLY, CDR2 FYNNEI. There are 13 residues in the CDR3. V was trimmed by 3 bases and J by 0 bases, leaving 6 bases between them. The CDR3 nucleotides read TGTGCCAGCAGTGATTTCAGCTCCTACGAGCAGTACGTC. The encoded protein is CASSDFSSYEQYV.

This rearrangement joins TRBV7-3 to TRBJ2-1; D is undetermined. This CDR3 is 15 amino acids long. The germline CDR1 and CDR2 sequences are SGHTA and FQGTGA. With 2 bases removed from V and 0 bases from J, the gap between germline ends came to 8 bases. The CDR3 DNA sequence: TGTGCCAGCAGCTTATCCGGGCTCTCCTACAATGAGCAGTTCTTC. Translation gives CASSLSGLSYNEQFF.

This chain joins TRBV7-2 and TRBJ1-2; D unclear. The length of the CDR3 is 11 residues. Trimming cost V 11 bases and J 0 bases, with 7 bases left between them. Germline assignment: CDR1 SGHTA and CDR2 FQGNSA. The DNA for the CDR3 is TGTGCCTCCGGTGCTAACTATGGCTACACCTTC. Translated: CASGANYGYTF.

The table lists this clone with a few counts. The gene calls are TRBV7-9 and TRBJ2-5; D is undetermined. Germline V gene data show CDR1 as SEHNR and CDR2 as FQNEAQ (reference sequence). The V and J ends lost 1 base and 4 bases respectively, with 10 bases between them. The CDR3 sequence is 14 residues long. The CDR3 region is CASSLVGIGETQYF. CDR3 bases: TGTGCCAGCAGCTTAGTGGGGATCGGAGAGACCCAGTACTTC.

The rearrangement links TRBV7-2 to TRBJ1-1; D is ambiguous. Trimming stripped 5 bases from V and 0 bases from J, with 13 bases between. This CDR3 is built from 15 residues. CDR1 and CDR2 (germline): SGHTA, FQGNSA. CDR3 DNA: TGTGCCAGCAGCCTAGGCGGTGTAGTGAACACTGAAGCTTTCTTT. Encoded protein: CASSLGGVVNTEAFF.

This rearrangement joins TRBV5-1 to TRBJ2-5; D remains unclear. Germline-derived CDR1 and CDR2 are SGHRS and YFSETQ. V dropped 4 bases and J dropped 7 bases, with 17 bases sitting between them. CDR3 length: 14 amino acids. Here the CDR3 DNA reads TGCGCCAGCAGCGCCAACACTGTGGTCGGGACCCAGTACTTC. This sequence encodes CASSANTVVGTQYF.

V and J are TRBV4-1 and TRBJ2-5; 10 bases align to TRBD2. Germline V lookup: CDR1 MGHRA, CDR2 YSYEKL. This CDR3 has 19 amino acids. The junction had 16 bases not matched to a gene; V was cut back by 1 base and J by 5 bases. The CDR3 DNA is TGCGCCAGCAGCCAAGGAGTCGCTAGCGGGGGAAATGGGAGGGAGACCCAGTACTTC. Protein: CASSQGVASGGNGRETQYF.

In this sample, this clone turned up once. V gene TRBV28 combines with J gene TRBJ1-2; D is unclear. There are 12 residues in the CDR3. V was clipped by 2 bases and J by 8 bases, with 9 bases between them. Germline V gives CDR1 MDHEN, CDR2 SYDVKM. The CDR3 nucleotides are TGTGCCAGCAGTTTACCTTACAGCGGCTACACCTTC. Translating it yields CASSLPYSGYTF.

The gene calls are TRBV20-1 and TRBJ1-4; no firm D call. This CDR3 spans 14 amino acids. Trimming took off 3 bases at V and 4 bases at J, with 12 bases between the two ends. Germline CDR1 DFQATT, CDR2 SNEGSKA (reference sequence). CDR3 amino acids: CSASSTGVNEKLFF. CDR3 DNA sequence: TGCAGTGCTAGTTCTACCGGGGTTAATGAAAAACTGTTTTTT.

This clone was observed a few times. V and J are TRBV4-3 and TRBJ1-2; 11 positions match TRBD1. V trimming: 3 bases; J trimming: 5 bases; junction bases outside the gene matches: 2. The CDR3 is made up of 14 amino acids. The germline V gene encodes CDR1 LGHNA and CDR2 YSLEER. This chain's CDR3 is CASSQDRGQYGYTF. The CDR3 DNA reads as TGCGCCAGCAGCCAGGACAGGGGGCAATATGGCTACACCTTC.

This chain uses TRBV15 with TRBJ1-5; D is unresolved. V gave up 0 bases and J gave up 5 bases, with 5 bases separating them. The length of the CDR3 is 13 residues. Looked up from germline, CDR1 is LNHNV and CDR2 is YYDKDF (reference sequence). DNA for the CDR3: TGTGCCACCAGCAGAGAGATAGATCAGCCCCAGCATTTT. This codes for CATSREIDQPQHF.

In this sample, this clone turned up once. The rearrangement joins TRBV9 to TRBJ2-1; D may correspond to TRBD1 or TRBD2 (5 bases each). V lost 0 bases and J 7 bases, leaving 20 bases between the germline ends. CDR3 length equals 17 residues. Germline V CDR1 and CDR2: SGDLS, YYNGEE. This CDR3 reads CASSVAAGTPSGNEQFF. The CDR3 coding sequence is TGTGCCAGCAGCGTAGCTGCTGGGACCCCAAGTGGGAATGAGCAGTTCTTC.

This sequence joins TRBV15 and TRBJ1-3, with 10 positions matching TRBD1. The ends lost 5 bases at V and 7 bases at J; junction bases unmatched: 5. The CDR3 length is 14 residues. Germline V gene sequence: CDR1 LNHNV, CDR2 YYDKDF (reference sequence). For the CDR3, the DNA is TGTGCCACCAGCGTGACAGGGGGCCTTAACACCATATATTTT. It yields the protein CATSVTGGLNTIYF.

The CDR3 spells CASSARGGGSDTQYF. The CDR3 DNA sequence: TGCGCCAGCAGCGCGAGGGGCGGGGGTTCAGATACGCAGTATTTT. The chain carries TRBV4-3 and TRBJ2-3; 7 bases are a match to TRBD2. Germline values: CDR1 LGHNA, CDR2 YSLEER. There are 15 residues in the CDR3. V lost 5 bases, J lost 4 bases, and 9 bases stayed unmatched.

In DNA form, the CDR3 reads TGCGCCAGCAGCCAAAACACCGGGGAGCTGTTTTTT. Its translation: CASSQNTGELFF. The chain employs TRBV10-1 and TRBJ2-2; D not certain. This CDR3 is built from 12 residues. V was shortened by 6 bases and J by 2 bases, with 4 bases between the two germline ends. Per germline, CDR1 WNHNN and CDR2 SYGVQD (reference sequence).

The V gene is TRBV5-1, the J gene TRBJ1-6; weak D call: TRBD1 (5 bases). Germline lookup yields CDR1 SGHRS and CDR2 YFSETQ. V was trimmed by 4 bases and J by 8 bases, leaving 10 bases between them. The CDR3 runs 13 residues. CDR3 loop: CASSTDRDSPLHF. The CDR3 DNA reads as TGCGCCAGCAGCACAGACAGAGATTCACCCCTCCACTTT. Complete variable domain (other parts from reference TRBV5-1 and TRBJ1-6): KAGVTQTPRYLIKTRGQQVTLSCSPISGHRSVSWYQQTPGQGLQFLFEYFSETQRNKGNFPGRFSGRQFSNSRSEMNVSTLELGDSALYLCASSTDRDSPLHFGNGTRLTVT.

The rearrangement links TRBV6-5 to TRBJ2-2; 8 positions agree with TRBD1. Germline lookup yields CDR1 MNHEY and CDR2 SVGAGI. CDR3 size: 15 residues. With 6 bases clipped from V and 5 bases from J, the junction kept 8 bases outside the gene matches. The CDR3 here is CASSHDRGSTGELFF. CDR3 nucleotide sequence: TGTGCCAGCAGCCACGACAGGGGCTCGACCGGGGAGCTGTTTTTT.

This clone appeared a few times. This chain links TRBV5-5 with TRBJ2-5; either TRBD1 or TRBD2 may supply D (5 bases each). Trimming took 4 bases from V and 5 from J, leaving 9 bases between them. Germline CDR1 reads SGHKS; CDR2 reads YYEKEE (reference sequence). The CDR3 consists of 12 residues. In DNA form, the CDR3 reads TGTGCCAGCAGCCCCTGGGGGGAGACCCAGTACTTC. Its protein is CASSPWGETQYF.

The chain combines TRBV7-3 with TRBJ2-3; a possible D gene is TRBD2 (6 bases). V lost 5 bases to trimming and J lost 2 bases, with 14 bases between them. The CDR3 covers 15 residues. CDR1 is SGHTA and CDR2 is FQGTGA in the germline V gene. The CDR3 DNA is TGTGCCAGCAGCCCGGGACTTGGAGTCACAGATACGCAGTATTTT. Translation gives CASSPGLGVTDTQYF.

The chain couples TRBV27 to TRBJ2-5; perhaps TRBD1 as D (6 bases). CDR3 length equals 15 residues. Between the trimmed V and J ends, which lost 5 bases and 0 bases, there was a span of 13 bases. Germline assignment: CDR1 MNHEY and CDR2 SMNVEV (reference sequence). The CDR3 DNA sequence: TGTGCCAGCAGTCCCCTGAGGGGGAACCAAGAGACCCAGTACTTC. This gives the protein CASSPLRGNQETQYF.

This rearrangement joins TRBV6-1 to TRBJ2-5; 8 bases line up with TRBD2. The CDR3 is made up of 15 amino acids. The V segment lost 3 bases and the J segment 5 bases; nucleotides outside the gene matches: 8. CDR1 is MNHNS and CDR2 is SASEGT in the germline V gene. The CDR3 reads CASSETSREGETQYF. As DNA, the CDR3 is TGTGCCAGCAGTGAGACTAGCCGGGAGGGGGAGACCCAGTACTTC.

This chain uses TRBV5-1 with TRBJ2-5; 11 bases agree with TRBD2. Trimming cost V 7 bases and J 0 bases; bases outside gene matches: 5. The CDR3 spans 15 residues. CDR1 SGHRS and CDR2 YFSETQ come from the germline V gene. The CDR3 region is CASSGTSGYQETQYF. DNA of the CDR3: TGCGCCAGCTCCGGGACTAGCGGTTACCAAGAGACCCAGTACTTC.

This chain uses TRBV5-1 with TRBJ1-3; tentatively, D is TRBD1 (5 bases). The CDR3 has 15 residues. V lost 0 bases and J 2 bases, leaving 9 bases between the germline ends. CDR1 is SGHRS and CDR2 is YFSETQ in the germline V gene. In nucleotides, the CDR3 is TGCGCCAGCAGCTTGGATGGACACACTGGAAACACCATATATTTT. It yields the protein CASSLDGHTGNTIYF.

This chain uses TRBV2 with TRBJ2-3; D gene uncertain. With 7 bases removed from V and 2 bases from J, the gap between germline ends came to 13 bases. The germline gives CDR1 SNHLY, CDR2 FYNNEI. This CDR3 comprises 14 residues. The CDR3 region has the DNA TGTGCCAGCAAGGTACTCCGCAACACAGATACGCAGTATTTT. This encodes CASKVLRNTDTQYF. The entire variable domain, with the rest obtained from reference TRBV2 and TRBJ2-3, is as follows: EPEVTQTPSHQVTQMGQEVILRCVPISNHLYFYWYRQILGQKVEFLVSFYNNEISEKSEIFDDQFSVERPDGSNFTLKIRSTKLEDSAMYFCASKVLRNTDTQYFGPGTRLTVL.

The genes are TRBV5-1 and TRBJ2-1; D may be TRBD1 or TRBD2 (5 bases each). Germline V CDR1 and CDR2: SGHRS, YFSETQ. Trimming pared 3 bases from V and 5 bases from J, leaving 9 bases between. The CDR3 has 13 residues. CDR3 DNA: TGCGCCAGCAGCTCGGGACCAAACAATGAGCAGTTCTTC. Residues: CASSSGPNNEQFF.

The chain has TRBV5-1 and TRBJ2-5, with TRBD2 identical over 15 bases. The CDR3 spans 17 residues. CDR1 is SGHRS and CDR2 is YFSETQ in the germline V gene. With 4 bases clipped from V and 2 bases from J, the junction kept 6 bases outside the gene matches. CDR3 DNA sequence: TGCGCCAGCAGCCCGGGACTAGCGGGGGGACGACAAGAGACCCAGTACTTC. Amino acid sequence: CASSPGLAGGRQETQYF.